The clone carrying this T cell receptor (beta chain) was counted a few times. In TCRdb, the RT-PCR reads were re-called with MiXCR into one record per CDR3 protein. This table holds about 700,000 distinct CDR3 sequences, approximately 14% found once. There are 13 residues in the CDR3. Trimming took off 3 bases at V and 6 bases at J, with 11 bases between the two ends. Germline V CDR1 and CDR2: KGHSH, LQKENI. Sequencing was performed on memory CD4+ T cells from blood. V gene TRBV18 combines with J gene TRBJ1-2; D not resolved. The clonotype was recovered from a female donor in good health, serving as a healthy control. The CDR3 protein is CASSPPARDGYTF. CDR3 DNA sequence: TGTGCCAGCTCACCCCCGGCCCGAGATGGCTACACCTTC.